The present T cell receptor beta chain was sequenced within a study of blood T cell repertoires in COVID-19. Overall study context: The study drew acute and convalescent COVID-19 samples from the United States, Italy and Spain.

As handled by the study authors: Amplification of reference gene primers was used by the study to estimate nucleated cell counts. The protocol was immunoSEQ multiplex PCR, while the TCRdb copy is restricted to in-frame clones and leaves out a portion. V and J calls and clone size are as listed in that table; D and trimming were resolved from the DNA. The data show around 200,000 clones, 80% to 85% seen once. On this clone: One end of the junction does not line up with germline, which may come from a read error.

The CDR3 has 15 amino acids. Germline CDR1 is SGDLS and CDR2 is YYNGEE. The genes are TRBV9 and TRBJ2-5; D is perhaps TRBD2 (7 bases). The TCR was taken from an elderly woman with active or convalescent COVID-19. What was sequenced was peripheral blood. CDR3 nucleotides: TGTGCCAGCCGCGTAGGGGGGGGGCGCCGTGAGACCCAGTACTTC. Its translation is CASRVGGGRRETQYF.